This TCR beta chain stems from a study of cytomegalovirus exposure and HLA in healthy donors. Germline V gene lookup returns CDR1 ENHRY and CDR2 SYGVKD. V shed 4 bases and J 5 bases; nucleotides not matched to a gene: 12. The CDR3 contains 18 residues. 60 Vbeta and 13 Jbeta primers were used in PCR. Sequenced by immunoSEQ multiplex PCR; TCRdb stores in-frame clones only, minus some. The top ten clones hold around 2% of a sample with 150,000 to 200,000 clones, around 80% of them seen once. The V gene is TRBV10-3, the J gene TRBJ2-2; the match to TRBD2 covers 11 bases. Sequences were obtained from PBMCs. The clonotype was recovered from a man aged 18 to 29 in good health and CMV-seronegative. CDR3 sequence: CAISAVAGGPRGTGELFF. Here the CDR3 DNA reads TGTGCCATCAGTGCGGTAGCGGGGGGGCCGCGAGGGACCGGGGAGCTGTTTTTT.